This T cell receptor (beta chain) was retrieved from a study of T-cell memory formation after mild COVID-19. TCRdb independently ran MiXCR on the 5' RACE reads; one entry per CDR3 protein. The repertoire holds hundreds of thousands of distinct CDR3 sequences, with more than 20% as singletons. Study outcomes and limitations: Clones contracting day 15 to 85 were balanced CD4/CD8; later expanders leaned CD4+. Pre-infection memory contained some responding clones, which suggested that cross-reactive memory had joined.

This clonotype was detected many times. Its antigen remains unidentified. Germline CDR1 SGHDT, CDR2 YYEEEE. The CDR3 loop spans 15 amino acids. J gave up 3 bases and V 0 bases, and 2 bases lay outside the gene matches. V usage is TRBV5-6 and J usage is TRBJ2-5; 10 positions match TRBD2. The source is an adult woman who had mild COVID-19 (a few samples of this study predate the infection). Cell type and time point are not known. Specimen: PBMCs or a T cell subset sorted from them (not recorded which). This CDR3 reads CASSLDLAGEETQYF. CDR3 DNA sequence: TGTGCCAGCAGCTTGGATCTAGCGGGGGAAGAGACCCAGTACTTC.